This T cell receptor beta chain was sequenced in a study of shared clonotypes between healthy human individuals. Study-wide findings and caveats: Generally, naive subsets (rather than memory subsets) showed larger estimated richness.

As for this clone: Its antigen is as yet unknown.

Naive CD8 cells lacked CD45RO and underwent positive selection for CCR7, leaving out terminally differentiated effector memory CD45RA+ cells. Data came from immunoSEQ multiplex PCR; TCRdb stores just in-frame clones and leaves some out. The repertoire holds 450,000 to 700,000 clones, with about 95% as singletons. Material: naive CD8+ T cells sorted from blood. This sequence was found in a woman in her twenties or thirties in good health.

As DNA, the CDR3 is TGTGCCAGCGGGGCCCGTTGGGAGGGCGGCGGGGAGCTGTTTTTT. Amino acid sequence: CASGARWEGGGELFF. The chain uses TRBV7-8 and TRBJ2-2; 7 positions agree with TRBD2. This CDR3 spans 15 amino acids. The trim removed 8 bases at V and 7 bases at J, leaving 13 bases unmatched. Germline V lookup: CDR1 SGHVS, CDR2 FQNEAQ.